The T cell receptor beta chain described here comes from a study of healthy donors' naive CD4 and CD8 T cells. Overall study findings and caveats: Negatively charged CDR3s marked CD8+ lineage; positively charged CDR3s marked CD4+ lineage.

The germline V and J ends were trimmed by 6 bases and 4 bases, with 16 bases remaining between them. This CDR3 comprises 15 residues. Germline V gene data show CDR1 as LNHDA and CDR2 as SQIVND (reference sequence). To note about this clonotype: The target antigen is unknown.

TCR libraries were built from 400 to 650 ng of total RNA by linear amplification. Per the original data handling: Sequencing covered around 71,000 rearranged alpha-chain transcripts across about five healthy donors. Each CDR3 protein is one row after TCRdb ran MiXCR on the reads. TCRdb's processing, not the authors' own work, is the source of the V and J calls. Here the sample spans about 180,000 distinct CDR3 sequences, about 76% being singletons. The source is a pool of human donors in good health; the sample pools cells from several healthy donors. The sequenced sample consisted of naive CD4+ and CD8+ T cells sorted from blood, pooled from several donors. The chain combines TRBV19 with TRBJ1-5, with D maybe TRBD1 (6 bases). CDR3 DNA sequence: TGTGCCAGTAGGGTTCCCGGGACACCAAATCAGCCCCAGCATTTT. This translates into CASRVPGTPNQPQHF.